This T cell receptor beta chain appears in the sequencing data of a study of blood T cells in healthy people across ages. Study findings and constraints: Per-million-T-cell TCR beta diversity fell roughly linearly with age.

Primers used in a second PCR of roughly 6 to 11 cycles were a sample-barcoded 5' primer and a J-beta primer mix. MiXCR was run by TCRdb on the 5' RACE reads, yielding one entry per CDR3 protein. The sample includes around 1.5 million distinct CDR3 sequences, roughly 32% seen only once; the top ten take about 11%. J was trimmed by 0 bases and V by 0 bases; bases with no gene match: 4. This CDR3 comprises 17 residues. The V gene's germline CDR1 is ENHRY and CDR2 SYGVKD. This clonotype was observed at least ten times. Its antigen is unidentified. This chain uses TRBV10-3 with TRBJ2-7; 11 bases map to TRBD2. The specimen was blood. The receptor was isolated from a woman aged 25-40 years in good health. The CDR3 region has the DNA TGTGCCATCAGTGAGTCGGGGACTAGCGGATTCTCCTACGAGCAGTACTTC. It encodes CAISESGTSGFSYEQYF.